The 9 T cell receptor beta chains below were found in one sample sequenced in a study of metastatic and nonmetastatic thyroid tumors. TCRdb used MiXCR to call clones anew from the PCR reads. The sample shows over 20,000 clones, 28% of them seen only once. None of the patients had undergone any treatment ahead of thyroid surgery. Input material: tumor tissue. The source is a male donor with papillary thyroid cancer or a benign thyroid nodule (not recorded which). Some clones in this sample may be carry-over from other donors' samples.

The V and J genes are TRBV4-2 and TRBJ2-1, with D possibly being TRBD1 (5 bases). From germline, CDR1 is LGHNA and CDR2 YNFKEQ. This CDR3 is 13 amino acids long. Trimming stripped 1 base from V and 6 bases from J, with 7 bases between. The CDR3 here is CASSQVRGNEQFF. CDR3 nucleotide sequence: TGTGCCAGCAGCCAAGTAAGGGGCAATGAGCAGTTCTTC.

This clone was counted only a few times. The CDR3 nucleotides are TGTGCCAGCAGTTACTCGTCGGGTAGCGGGAGCCCTGTTCAGTTCTTC. Amino acids: CASSYSSGSGSPVQFF. The chain joins TRBV6-2 or TRBV6-3 to TRBJ2-1, with 9 bases that match TRBD2. The CDR3 sequence is 16 residues long. Germline CDR1 MNHEY, CDR2 SVGEGT. The ends lost 0 bases at V and 13 bases at J; junction bases unmatched: 13.

This clone was recorded a few times. An end of the junction does not agree with germline; a read error may underlie this. Other DNA sequences in the same sample also yield this CDR3. The chain recombines TRBV6-1 with TRBJ1-2; no clear D gene. This CDR3 contains 15 residues. Germline CDR1 MNHNS, CDR2 SASEGT. CDR3 sequence (DNA): TGTGCCAGCAGTGAAGCAGGGAGTCTATCATATGGCTACACATTC. Its translation: CASSEAGSLSYGYTF.

The chain employs TRBV10-1 and TRBJ1-4; D call uncertain. This CDR3 has 16 amino acids. V lost 0 bases to trimming and J lost 4 bases, with 12 bases between them. From germline, CDR1 is WNHNN and CDR2 SYGVQD (reference sequence). Here the CDR3 reads CASSESIAGGNEKLFF. The DNA of the CDR3 is TGCGCCAGCAGTGAGTCGATAGCGGGAGGTAATGAAAAACTGTTTTTT.

The chain joins TRBV7-3 to TRBJ1-5, with TRBD1 matching over 7 bases. Trimming at V came to 1 base and at J to 0 bases, leaving 6 bases not matched to a gene. The CDR3 is made up of 17 amino acids. Germline V gene data show CDR1 as SGHTA and CDR2 as FQGTGA. The CDR3: CASSLIAGGNSNQPQHF. DNA for the CDR3: TGTGCCAGCAGCTTAATCGCAGGGGGAAATAGCAATCAGCCCCAGCATTTT.

This clone was seen a handful of times. The rearrangement joins TRBV2 to TRBJ2-1; D may be TRBD1 or TRBD2 (7 bases each). The CDR3 spans 14 residues. Trimming stripped 7 bases from V and 3 bases from J, with 13 bases between. In germline, CDR1 is SNHLY, CDR2 FYNNEI. The CDR3 DNA reads as TGTGCCAGCACCGAGCGGGACAGCTACAATGAGCAGTTCTTC. Its translation: CASTERDSYNEQFF.

This chain connects TRBV28 to TRBJ2-7; D is perhaps TRBD1 or TRBD2 (5 bases each). V was pared by 7 bases and J by 2 bases, with 15 bases between. The CDR3 loop spans 14 amino acids. Germline CDR1 MDHEN, CDR2 SYDVKM. CDR3: CASTADGTTYEQYF. CDR3 DNA sequence: TGTGCCAGCACCGCAGATGGGACGACCTACGAGCAGTACTTC.

This clone has a handful of counts. The chain uses TRBV27 and TRBJ1-6; D perhaps matches TRBD1 (6 bases). In germline, CDR1 is MNHEY, CDR2 SMNVEV (reference sequence). Trimming pared 7 bases from V and 7 bases from J, leaving 17 bases between. This CDR3 is built from 15 residues. This chain's CDR3 is CASTSGGPGNSPLHF. CDR3 DNA: TGTGCCAGCACCTCGGGGGGGCCAGGAAATTCACCCCTCCACTTT.

This rearrangement joins TRBV6-1 to TRBJ2-5; no clear D gene. The length of the CDR3 is 13 residues. CDR1 and CDR2 (germline): MNHNS, SASEGT. The ends were cut back, 10 bases at V and 0 bases at J, with 12 bases in the middle. The DNA for the CDR3 is TGTGCCATCGGAGCCGTGCACCAAGAGACCCAGTACTTC. Amino acids: CAIGAVHQETQYF.